This record concerns one T cell receptor (beta chain) sequence. Its antigen is unknown. Per the germline V gene, CDR1 is MDHEN and CDR2 is SYDVKM. The V gene lost 6 bases and the J gene lost 13 bases, with 22 bases spanning the gap. The CDR3 runs 15 residues. The sample is drawn from a study of cytomegalovirus exposure and HLA in healthy donors. Study context: In an earlier analysis, 90 million to 120 million unique TCR beta sequences were found from some 170 million T cells. Findings and limits, study-wide: A later analysis found TCR association rates differed by HLA locus, highest for DRB1 and lowest for HLA-C. It was only CMV serostatus that was available as immune exposure information. The investigators catalogued 164 TCR beta chains as cytomegalovirus-associated.

60 Vbeta and 13 Jbeta primers were used in PCR. Profiled with immunoSEQ multiplex PCR; TCRdb holds only in-frame clones, not every one. The data hold over 150,000 clones, with roughly 76% observed a single time. The source is a woman aged 50 to 60 in good health and CMV-seronegative. Sequenced input: PBMCs. The V call is TRBV28, the J call TRBJ1-6; D gene ambiguous. The DNA of the CDR3 is TGTGCCAGCAGCTCATCGGACTCATTGGGAAGGCCCCTCCACTTT. This gives the protein CASSSSDSLGRPLHF.